The entry below describes one TCR beta chain. The data were obtained in a study of T-cell memory formation after mild COVID-19. Germline-derived CDR1 and CDR2 are ENHRY and SYGVKD. Trimming took 6 bases from V and 5 from J; bases not matched to a gene: 9. The CDR3 is made up of 16 amino acids. TCRdb re-called the 5' RACE reads with MiXCR, one entry per CDR3 protein. This sample has about 340,000 distinct CDR3 sequences; about an eighth occur once, and the top ten carry roughly 22%. The specimen sequenced was PBMCs or a T cell subset sorted from them (not recorded which). This sequence originates from a man aged 18 to 29 who had mild COVID-19 (a few samples of this study predate the infection). Cell type and time point are not known. The chain uses TRBV10-3 and TRBJ2-1, with TRBD2 identical over 11 bases. CDR3 amino acids: CAIRPGLADYNNEQFF. The CDR3 region has the DNA TGTGCCATCAGACCGGGACTAGCGGACTACAACAATGAGCAGTTCTTC.